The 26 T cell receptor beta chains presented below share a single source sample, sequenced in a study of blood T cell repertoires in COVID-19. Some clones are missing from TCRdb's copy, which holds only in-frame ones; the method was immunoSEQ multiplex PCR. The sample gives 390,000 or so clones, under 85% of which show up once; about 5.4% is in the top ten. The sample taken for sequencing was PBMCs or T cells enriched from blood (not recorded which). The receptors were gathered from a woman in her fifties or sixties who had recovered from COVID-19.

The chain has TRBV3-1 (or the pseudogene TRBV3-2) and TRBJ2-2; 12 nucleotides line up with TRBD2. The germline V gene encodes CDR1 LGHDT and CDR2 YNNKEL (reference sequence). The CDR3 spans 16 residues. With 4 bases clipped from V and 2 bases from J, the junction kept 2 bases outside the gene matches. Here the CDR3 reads CASSPSGRVNTGELFF. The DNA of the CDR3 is TGTGCCAGCAGCCCTAGCGGGAGGGTCAACACCGGGGAGCTGTTTTTT.

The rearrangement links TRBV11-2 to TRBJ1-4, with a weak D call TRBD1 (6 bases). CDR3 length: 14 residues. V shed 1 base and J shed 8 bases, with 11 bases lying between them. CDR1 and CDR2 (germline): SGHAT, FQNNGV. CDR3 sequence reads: CASSLGNRVEKLFF. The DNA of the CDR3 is TGTGCCAGCAGCTTAGGGAACAGGGTGGAAAAACTGTTTTTT.

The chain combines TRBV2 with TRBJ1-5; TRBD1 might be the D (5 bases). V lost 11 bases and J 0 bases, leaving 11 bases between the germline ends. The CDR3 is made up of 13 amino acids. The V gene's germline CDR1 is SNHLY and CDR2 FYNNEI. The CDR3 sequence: CAGGTDSNQPQHF. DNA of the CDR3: TGTGCCGGGGGGACGGATAGCAATCAGCCCCAGCATTTT.

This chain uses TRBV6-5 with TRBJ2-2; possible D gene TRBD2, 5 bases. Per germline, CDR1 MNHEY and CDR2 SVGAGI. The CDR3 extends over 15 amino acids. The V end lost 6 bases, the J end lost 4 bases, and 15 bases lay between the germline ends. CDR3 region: CASRRPGVSTGELFF. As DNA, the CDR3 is TGTGCCAGCAGACGGCCCGGGGTTAGCACCGGGGAGCTGTTTTTT.

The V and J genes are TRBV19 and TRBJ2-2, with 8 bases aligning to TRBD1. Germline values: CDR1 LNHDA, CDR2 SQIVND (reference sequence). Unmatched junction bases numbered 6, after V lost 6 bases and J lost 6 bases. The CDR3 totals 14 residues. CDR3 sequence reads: CASSQGQGPGELFF. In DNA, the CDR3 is TGTGCCAGTAGCCAAGGACAGGGACCCGGGGAGCTGTTTTTT.

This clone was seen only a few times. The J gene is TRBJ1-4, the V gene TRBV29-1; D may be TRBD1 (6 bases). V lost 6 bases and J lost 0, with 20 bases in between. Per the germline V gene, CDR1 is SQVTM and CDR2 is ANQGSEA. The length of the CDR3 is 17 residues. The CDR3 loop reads CSVRTYTGTSTNEKLFF. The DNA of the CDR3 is TGCAGCGTACGAACATATACAGGGACCTCAACTAATGAAAAACTGTTTTTT.

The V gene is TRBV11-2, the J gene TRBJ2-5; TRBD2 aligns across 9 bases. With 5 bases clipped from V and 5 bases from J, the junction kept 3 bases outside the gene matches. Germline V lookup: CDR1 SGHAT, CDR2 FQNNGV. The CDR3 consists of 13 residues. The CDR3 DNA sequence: TGTGCCAGCAGCCCAGGACTAGCGGAGACCCAGTACTTC. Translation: CASSPGLAETQYF.

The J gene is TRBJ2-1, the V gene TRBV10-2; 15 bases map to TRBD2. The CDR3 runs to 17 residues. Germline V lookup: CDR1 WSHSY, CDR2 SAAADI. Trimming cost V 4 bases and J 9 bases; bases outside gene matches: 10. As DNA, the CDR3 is TGCGCCAGCAGTGGGACTAGCGGGAGGGTTCGGTCCAGTGAGCAGTTCTTC. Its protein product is CASSGTSGRVRSSEQFF.

The CDR3 region has the DNA TGCGCCAGCAGCCAGAGTGAAGCTTTCTTT. Its protein is CASSQSEAFF. V and J are TRBV4-3 and TRBJ1-1; D remains ambiguous. Looked up from germline, CDR1 is LGHNA and CDR2 is YSLEER. There are 10 residues in the CDR3. The ends were cut back, 3 bases at V and 7 bases at J, with 3 bases in the middle.

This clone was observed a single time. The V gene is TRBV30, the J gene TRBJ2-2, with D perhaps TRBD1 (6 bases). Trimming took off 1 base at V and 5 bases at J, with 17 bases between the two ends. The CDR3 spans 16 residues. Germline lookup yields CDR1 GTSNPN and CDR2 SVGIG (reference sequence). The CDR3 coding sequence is TGTGCCTGGAGTGCCGTAGGACAGAGGAAAACCGGGGAGCTGTTTTTT. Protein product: CAWSAVGQRKTGELFF.

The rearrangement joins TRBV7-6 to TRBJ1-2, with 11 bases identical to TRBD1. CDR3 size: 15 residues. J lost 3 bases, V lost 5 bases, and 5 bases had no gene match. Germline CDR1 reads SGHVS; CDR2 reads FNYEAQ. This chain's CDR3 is CASSPPGQGDYGYTF. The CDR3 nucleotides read TGTGCCAGCAGCCCACCGGGACAGGGGGACTATGGCTACACCTTC.

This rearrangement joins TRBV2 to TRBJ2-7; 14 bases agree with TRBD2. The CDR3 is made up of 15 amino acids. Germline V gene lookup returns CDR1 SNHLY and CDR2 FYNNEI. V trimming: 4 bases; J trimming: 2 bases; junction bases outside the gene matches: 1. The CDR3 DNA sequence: TGTGCCAGCAGTGTGGGACTAGCGGGGGCCTACGAGCAGTACTTC. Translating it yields CASSVGLAGAYEQYF.

The CDR3 loop is CASSESTLRGGAVNTEAFF. Written as DNA, the CDR3 is TGCGCCAGCAGTGAGTCGACTCTGAGGGGGGGGGCCGTGAACACTGAAGCTTTCTTT. The rearrangement joins TRBV10-1 to TRBJ1-1; a possible D gene is TRBD1 (6 bases). Per germline, CDR1 WNHNN and CDR2 SYGVQD (reference sequence). CDR3 length: 19 residues. V lost 0 bases and J 0 bases, leaving 20 bases between the germline ends.

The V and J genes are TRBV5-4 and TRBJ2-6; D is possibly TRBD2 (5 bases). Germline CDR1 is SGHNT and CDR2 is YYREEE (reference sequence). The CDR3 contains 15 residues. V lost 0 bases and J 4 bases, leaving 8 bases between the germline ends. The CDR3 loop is CASSLGGPGANVLTF. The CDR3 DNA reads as TGTGCCAGCAGCTTGGGAGGGCCCGGGGCCAACGTCCTGACTTTC.

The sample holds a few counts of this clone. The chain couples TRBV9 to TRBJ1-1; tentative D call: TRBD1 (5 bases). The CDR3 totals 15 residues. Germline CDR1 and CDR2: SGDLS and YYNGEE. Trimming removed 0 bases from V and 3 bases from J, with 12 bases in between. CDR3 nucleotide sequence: TGTGCCAGCAGCGTAGGGCCGGGGGGGGACACTGAAGCTTTCTTT. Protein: CASSVGPGGDTEAFF. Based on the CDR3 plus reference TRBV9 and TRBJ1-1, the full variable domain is DSGVTQTPKHLITATGQRVTLRCSPRSGDLSVYWYQQSLDQGLQFLIQYYNGEERAKGNILERFSAQQFPDLHSELNLSSLELGDSALYFCASSVGPGGDTEAFFGQGTRLTVV.

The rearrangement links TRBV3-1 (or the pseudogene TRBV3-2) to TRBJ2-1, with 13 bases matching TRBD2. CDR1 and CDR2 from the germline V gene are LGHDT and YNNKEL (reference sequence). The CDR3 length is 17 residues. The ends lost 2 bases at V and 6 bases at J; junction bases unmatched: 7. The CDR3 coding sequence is TGTGCCAGCAGCCAATGGGGGACTAGCGGGACGGGCAATGAGCAGTTCTTC. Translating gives CASSQWGTSGTGNEQFF.

For the CDR3, the DNA is TGTGCCTGGAGTTCGGGTCTCTACGAGCAGTACTTC. Amino acid sequence: CAWSSGLYEQYF. The chain is built from TRBV30 and TRBJ2-7, with D hard to call. Per the germline V gene, CDR1 is GTSNPN and CDR2 is SVGIG (reference sequence). V was trimmed by 2 bases and J by 3 bases, leaving 8 bases between them. The length of the CDR3 is 12 residues.

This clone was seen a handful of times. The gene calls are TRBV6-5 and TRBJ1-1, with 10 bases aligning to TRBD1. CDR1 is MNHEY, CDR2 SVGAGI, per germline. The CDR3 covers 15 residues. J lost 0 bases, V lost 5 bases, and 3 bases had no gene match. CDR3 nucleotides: TGTGCCAGCAGTAGACAGGGGGCGGTGAACACTGAAGCTTTCTTT. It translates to CASSRQGAVNTEAFF.

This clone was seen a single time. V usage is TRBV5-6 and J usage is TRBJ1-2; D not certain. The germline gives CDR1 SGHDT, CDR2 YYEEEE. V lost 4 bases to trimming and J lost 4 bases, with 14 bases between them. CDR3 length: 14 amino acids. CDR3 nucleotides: TGTGCCAGCAGCCGGGTGGCCAGTGCCTATGGCTACACCTTC. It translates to CASSRVASAYGYTF. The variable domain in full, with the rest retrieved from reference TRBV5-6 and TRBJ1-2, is DAGVTQSPTHLIKTRGQQVTLRCSPKSGHDTVSWYQQALGQGPQFIFQYYEEEERQRGNFPDRFSGHQFPNYSSELNVNALLLGDSALYLCASSRVASAYGYTFGSGTRLTVV.

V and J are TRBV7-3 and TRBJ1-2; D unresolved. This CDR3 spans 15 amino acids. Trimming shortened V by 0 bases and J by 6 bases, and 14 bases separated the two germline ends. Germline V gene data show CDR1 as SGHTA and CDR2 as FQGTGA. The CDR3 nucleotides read TGTGCCAGCAGCTTAACTAGCGGGTCCTCTAATGGCTACACCTTC. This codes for CASSLTSGSSNGYTF.

In DNA form, the CDR3 reads TGCGCCAGCAGCCAGGACACTCTGGGTGAAGCTTTCTTT. Translating gives CASSQDTLGEAFF. The rearrangement uses TRBV5-1 and TRBJ1-1, with D tentatively TRBD1 (5 bases). Trimming shortened V by 4 bases and J by 7 bases, and 14 bases separated the two germline ends. Per germline, CDR1 SGHRS and CDR2 YFSETQ. This CDR3 is 13 amino acids long.

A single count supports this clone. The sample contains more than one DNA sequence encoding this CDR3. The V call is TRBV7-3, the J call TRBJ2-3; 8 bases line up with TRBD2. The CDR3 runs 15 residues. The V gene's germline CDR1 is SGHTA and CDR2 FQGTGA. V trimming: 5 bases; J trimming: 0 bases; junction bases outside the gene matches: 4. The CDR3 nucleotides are TGTGCCAGCAGCCGAAGCGGGGGAAGCACAGATACGCAGTATTTT. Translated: CASSRSGGSTDTQYF.

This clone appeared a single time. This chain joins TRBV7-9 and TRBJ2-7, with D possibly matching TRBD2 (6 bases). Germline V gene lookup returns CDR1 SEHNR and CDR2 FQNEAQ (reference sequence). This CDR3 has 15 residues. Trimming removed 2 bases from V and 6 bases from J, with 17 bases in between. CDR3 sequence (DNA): TGTGCCAGCAGCTTACGGGACTTGGTGGACTCCGAGCAGTACTTC. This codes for CASSLRDLVDSEQYF.

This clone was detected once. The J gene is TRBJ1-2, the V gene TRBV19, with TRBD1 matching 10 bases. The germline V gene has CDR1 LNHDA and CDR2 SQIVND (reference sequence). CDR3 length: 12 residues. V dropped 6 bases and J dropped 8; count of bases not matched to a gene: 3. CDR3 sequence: CASRGDRGGYTF. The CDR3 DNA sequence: TGTGCCAGTAGGGGGGACAGGGGCGGCTACACCTTC. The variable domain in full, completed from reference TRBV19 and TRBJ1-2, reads DGGITQSPKYLFRKEGQNVTLSCEQNLNHDAMYWYRQDPGQGLRLIYYSQIVNDFQKGDIAEGYSVSREKKESFPLTVTSAQKNPTAFYLCASRGDRGGYTFGSGTRLTVV.

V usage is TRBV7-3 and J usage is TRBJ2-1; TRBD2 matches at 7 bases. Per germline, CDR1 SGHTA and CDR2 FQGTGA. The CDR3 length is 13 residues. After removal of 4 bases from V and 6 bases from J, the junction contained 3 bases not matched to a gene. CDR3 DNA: TGTGCCAGCAGCTCCGGACTAGTCAATGAGCAGTTCTTC. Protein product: CASSSGLVNEQFF.

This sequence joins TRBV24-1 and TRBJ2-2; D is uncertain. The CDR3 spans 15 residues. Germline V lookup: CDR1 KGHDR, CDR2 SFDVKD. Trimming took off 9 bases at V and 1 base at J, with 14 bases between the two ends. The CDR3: CATSPGPGNTGELFF. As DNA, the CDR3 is TGTGCCACCTCACCCGGTCCGGGGAACACCGGGGAGCTGTTTTTT.